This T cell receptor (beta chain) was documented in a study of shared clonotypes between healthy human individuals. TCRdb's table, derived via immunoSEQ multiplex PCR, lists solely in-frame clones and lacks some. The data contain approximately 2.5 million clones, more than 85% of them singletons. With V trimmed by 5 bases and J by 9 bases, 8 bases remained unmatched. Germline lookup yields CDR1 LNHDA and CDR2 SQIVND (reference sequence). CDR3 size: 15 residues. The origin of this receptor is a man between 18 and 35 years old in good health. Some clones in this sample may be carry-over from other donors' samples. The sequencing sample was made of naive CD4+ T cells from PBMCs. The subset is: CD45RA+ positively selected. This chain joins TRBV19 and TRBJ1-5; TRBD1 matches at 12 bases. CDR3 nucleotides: TGTGCCAGTAGTTCCCCGGGACAGGGGGCTCGGCCCCAGCATTTT. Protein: CASSSPGQGARPQHF.